This T cell receptor (beta chain) emerged from a study of T cells in tumors after PD-1 blockade. Study background: During anti-PD-1 treatment, some patients continued daily vismodegib 150 mg.

CDR3 length equals 14 residues. Trimming took off 1 base at V and 1 base at J, with 8 bases between the two ends. Germline-derived CDR1 and CDR2 are SGDLS and YYNGEE. Generated by immunoSEQ multiplex PCR, the TCRdb table keeps only in-frame clones and is missing some. Of roughly 59,000 clones listed, around four fifths are singletons. This TCR came from a human donor with basal cell carcinoma. This chain joins TRBV9 and TRBJ2-5; D gene uncertain. The source material was PBMCs, sampled before anti-PD-1 treatment. DNA of the CDR3: TGTGCCAGCAGCGTACAGGCAGGCCAAGAGACCCAGTACTTC. Encoded protein: CASSVQAGQETQYF.